These 10 T cell receptor beta chains were all obtained from the same sample, sequenced in a study of cytomegalovirus exposure and HLA in healthy donors. PCR was performed using 60 Vbeta and 13 Jbeta primers. Assay: immunoSEQ multiplex PCR; the TCRdb copy retains only in-frame clones and omits some. The sample shows 150,000 to 200,000 clones, about four fifths of them seen only once. Sequenced input: PBMCs. Receptors originate from a man aged 40-50 years in good health and CMV-seropositive.

CDR3 coding DNA: TGCGCCAGCAGCACCGCCCCGCAGGGGCTAAGCTACACCTTC. Translation: CASSTAPQGLSYTF. The V gene is TRBV5-1, the J gene TRBJ1-2, with D perhaps matching TRBD1 (6 bases). Deletions cut 4 bases from V and 9 bases from J, with 19 bases between. Looked up from germline, CDR1 is SGHRS and CDR2 is YFSETQ. CDR3 size: 14 residues.

The V and J genes are TRBV7-3 and TRBJ1-1, with 9 bases fitting TRBD1. Trimming at V came to 5 bases and at J to 0 bases, leaving 10 bases not matched to a gene. Germline lookup yields CDR1 SGHTA and CDR2 FQGTGA. The CDR3 has 17 amino acids. CDR3 protein: CASSGRDRAKMNTEAFF. The CDR3 nucleotides read TGTGCCAGCAGCGGCCGGGACAGGGCGAAAATGAACACTGAAGCTTTCTTT.

CDR3 DNA: TGCGCCAGCAGCCTCTTAAGGGGGCAAACTAATGAAAAACTGTTTTTT. It yields the protein CASSLLRGQTNEKLFF. J is TRBJ1-4 and V is TRBV4-1; 7 positions match TRBD1. Germline V gene data show CDR1 as MGHRA and CDR2 as YSYEKL. V dropped 4 bases and J dropped 1; count of bases not matched to a gene: 6. The CDR3 extends over 16 amino acids.

The table lists this clone with a few counts. The V and J genes are TRBV7-9 and TRBJ2-7, with no clear D. The CDR3 has 11 amino acids. Trimming pared 4 bases from V and 6 bases from J, leaving 7 bases between. Germline values: CDR1 SEHNR, CDR2 FQNEAQ (reference sequence). The CDR3 DNA reads as TGTGCCAGCAGCTCAGCCCGCGAGCAGTACTTC. It translates to CASSSAREQYF.

This sequence joins TRBV19 and TRBJ1-2; maybe TRBD1 (6 bases). CDR1 is LNHDA, CDR2 SQIVND, per germline (reference sequence). The CDR3 covers 14 residues. Trimming stripped 5 bases from V and 4 bases from J, with 14 bases between. CDR3 DNA sequence: TGTGCCAGTAGTTCCCGACAGGAGCCCTATGGCTACACCTTC. This codes for CASSSRQEPYGYTF.

To note about this clone: The sample has other DNA sequences that encode this CDR3 too. V and J are TRBV18 and TRBJ1-2; possible D gene TRBD1, 5 bases. The germline CDR1 and CDR2 sequences are KGHSH and LQKENI. V gave up 0 bases and J gave up 7 bases, with 9 bases separating them. This CDR3 comprises 13 residues. The CDR3 loop reads CASSPPAGVGYTF. The CDR3, as DNA: TGTGCCAGCTCACCACCGGCGGGGGTTGGCTACACCTTC.

For the CDR3, the DNA is TGTGCCAGCAGCTTAGATGGGCGGGAGGGATTCAATGAGCAGTTCTTC. This translates into CASSLDGREGFNEQFF. The rearrangement joins TRBV11-2 to TRBJ2-1, with 9 bases identical to TRBD2. Trimming took 0 bases from V and 6 from J; bases not matched to a gene: 6. The CDR3 length is 16 residues. The germline gives CDR1 SGHAT, CDR2 FQNNGV.

The gene calls are TRBV7-8 and TRBJ2-5; 15 bases line up with TRBD2. The CDR3 has 17 amino acids. CDR1 SGHVS and CDR2 FQNEAQ come from the germline V gene. The V gene end was trimmed by 3 bases and the J gene end by 4 bases; junction bases not matched to a gene: 6. The CDR3 is CASSFGLAGGVGETQYF. Here the CDR3 DNA reads TGTGCCAGCAGCTTTGGACTAGCGGGAGGGGTGGGAGAGACCCAGTACTTC.

This chain connects TRBV28 to TRBJ2-7; perhaps TRBD1 as D (6 bases). Trimming cost V 6 bases and J 0 bases, with 27 bases left between them. The CDR3 totals 19 residues. The germline gives CDR1 MDHEN, CDR2 SYDVKM. In DNA form, the CDR3 reads TGTGCCAGCAGCCCGGTTCGCGGCAGGGGCCACCGAGTCTCCTACGAGCAGTACTTC. Translating it yields CASSPVRGRGHRVSYEQYF.

The CDR3 is CARRDIYEQYF. CDR3 nucleotides: TGTGCCAGGAGGGACATTTACGAGCAGTACTTC. The chain couples TRBV19 to TRBJ2-7, with D possibly being TRBD1 (6 bases). CDR3 length equals 11 residues. Germline CDR1 is LNHDA and CDR2 is SQIVND (reference sequence). The V end lost 9 bases, the J end lost 4 bases, and 10 bases lay between the germline ends.